The T cell receptor (beta chain) under discussion was sequenced for a study of blood T cells in healthy people across ages. Study-wide points: Strong correlation linked observed beta diversity and percent naive T cells. Bulk PBMC profiling left naive and antigen-experienced comparisons inconclusive.

Primed by a sample-barcoded 5' primer and a J-beta primer mix, a second PCR proceeded for about 6 to 12 cycles. MiXCR, applied by TCRdb to the 5' RACE reads, yields one record per CDR3 protein. The table records 1.5 million to 2 million distinct CDR3 sequences, roughly 27% of them present only once. In the case of this clonotype: The antigen is undetermined.

The CDR3 has 16 amino acids. The germline gives CDR1 LGHDT, CDR2 YNNKEL (reference sequence). V dropped 0 bases and J dropped 4 bases, with 13 bases sitting between them. V usage is TRBV3-1 and J usage is TRBJ2-1, with D possibly TRBD1 on 6 matching bases. The clonotype was recovered from a woman aged 25 to 39 in good health. Sequenced input: blood. CDR3 nucleotides: TGTGCCAGCAGCCAAGATTCGAGGGGGTGGTACAATGAGCAGTTCTTC. It yields the protein CASSQDSRGWYNEQFF.